One and the same sample provided the 22 T cell receptor beta chains below, sequenced in a study of cytomegalovirus exposure and HLA in healthy donors. The PCR used 60 Vbeta and 13 Jbeta primers. Assay: immunoSEQ multiplex PCR; the TCRdb copy retains only in-frame clones and omits some. The sample lists over 85,000 clones, 75% to 85% seen once, with approximately 3.9% in the top ten. Sequences were obtained from PBMCs. The source is a woman in her forties in good health and CMV-seronegative.

The gene calls are TRBV4-2 and TRBJ2-7; a weak D match, TRBD2 (6 bases). CDR1 and CDR2 (germline): LGHNA, YNFKEQ. This CDR3 region has 14 residues. V lost 0 bases and J lost 4, with 10 bases in between. DNA of the CDR3: TGTGCCAGCAGCCAAGATACGCGGGGTTACGAGCAGTACTTC. Translating gives CASSQDTRGYEQYF.

The chain has TRBV6-6 and TRBJ2-1; D unresolved. Deletions cut 2 bases from V and 0 bases from J, with 8 bases between. The CDR3 runs to 15 residues. Germline V gene data show CDR1 as MNHNY and CDR2 as SVGAGI (reference sequence). CDR3 DNA: TGTGCCAGCAGTTACGTTACAAGCTCCTACAATGAGCAGTTCTTC. This translates into CASSYVTSSYNEQFF.

The V and J genes are TRBV7-6 and TRBJ1-6; tentatively, D is TRBD1 (6 bases). Trimming pared 3 bases from V and 7 bases from J, leaving 19 bases between. The CDR3 covers 17 residues. The germline V gene has CDR1 SGHVS and CDR2 FNYEAQ. This CDR3 is CASSFDYGQSSNSPLHF. The CDR3 DNA reads as TGTGCCAGCAGCTTCGACTATGGACAGTCTTCGAATTCACCCCTCCACTTT.

This chain links TRBV28 with TRBJ1-1; D is possibly TRBD1 (5 bases). Per germline, CDR1 MDHEN and CDR2 SYDVKM. V was clipped by 6 bases and J by 5 bases, with 16 bases between them. The CDR3 is 14 residues long. CDR3 loop: CASRKSRGYTEAFF. DNA of the CDR3: TGTGCCAGCAGGAAGTCGCGGGGGTATACTGAAGCTTTCTTT.

This chain uses TRBV7-9 with TRBJ2-7; D is perhaps TRBD2 (7 bases). V lost 5 bases to trimming and J lost 7 bases, with 24 bases between them. The CDR3 spans 16 residues. The germline CDR1 and CDR2 sequences are SEHNR and FQNEAQ (reference sequence). The CDR3 loop is CASSPNLGGGLKEQYF. The CDR3 DNA sequence: TGTGCCAGCAGCCCAAATTTGGGGGGGGGCCTTAAGGAGCAGTACTTC.

The V and J genes are TRBV5-4 and TRBJ2-5; 8 bases align to TRBD1. The J segment lost 5 bases and the V segment lost 4 bases, leaving 13 bases of the junction unmatched. CDR1 is SGHNT and CDR2 is YYREEE in the germline V gene (reference sequence). This CDR3 comprises 16 residues. CDR3: CASSLPRAGGPETQYF. In DNA form, the CDR3 reads TGTGCCAGCAGCCTTCCCCGAGCAGGGGGCCCTGAGACCCAGTACTTC.

The gene calls are TRBV4-2 and TRBJ2-1; the D gene is possibly TRBD1 (6 bases). Germline CDR1 and CDR2: LGHNA and YNFKEQ. The CDR3 totals 16 residues. V was cut by 2 bases and J by 0 bases, with 11 bases left in between. DNA for the CDR3: TGTGCCAGCAGCCAATTCGACAGGAGCTCCTACAATGAGCAGTTCTTC. Translation: CASSQFDRSSYNEQFF.

J is TRBJ1-1 and V is TRBV5-6; 7 bases are shared with TRBD1. Trimming at V came to 4 bases and at J to 5 bases, leaving 5 bases not matched to a gene. Germline CDR1 reads SGHDT; CDR2 reads YYEEEE. This CDR3 has 13 residues. The CDR3 nucleotides are TGTGCCAGCAGCAAGGGGGCCGAGACTGAAGCTTTCTTT. Amino acid sequence: CASSKGAETEAFF.

The J gene is TRBJ2-1, the V gene TRBV6-5, with 7 bases lining up with TRBD1. This CDR3 is 15 amino acids long. CDR1 MNHEY and CDR2 SVGAGI come from the germline V gene. V was clipped by 7 bases and J by 0 bases; unmatched bases: 6. Here the CDR3 DNA reads TGTGCCAGCAATCTACAGGGGAGCTCCTACAATGAGCAGTTCTTC. This translates into CASNLQGSSYNEQFF.

This clone was counted a single time. The genes are TRBV30 and TRBJ2-2, with a weak D call TRBD2 (6 bases). Germline CDR1 is GTSNPN and CDR2 is SVGIG (reference sequence). Trimming removed 7 bases at V and 1 base at J, with 13 bases between. CDR3 length: 14 amino acids. DNA of the CDR3: TGTGCCTCCATCAGCGGGTGGAACACCGGGGAGCTGTTTTTT. Translating gives CASISGWNTGELFF.

The chain employs TRBV6-5 and TRBJ2-7; D perhaps matches TRBD2 (6 bases). Germline V lookup: CDR1 MNHEY, CDR2 SVGAGI. V dropped 6 bases and J dropped 3 bases, with 9 bases sitting between them. The CDR3 consists of 12 residues. The CDR3 coding sequence is TGTGCCAGCAGCGGAGGGAACTACGAGCAGTACTTC. Its translation is CASSGGNYEQYF.

The rearrangement links TRBV7-2 to TRBJ2-3; the D gene is possibly TRBD1 (5 bases). Germline assignment: CDR1 SGHTA and CDR2 FQGNSA. The CDR3 consists of 17 residues. V lost 1 base, J lost 6 bases, and 20 bases lay in between. In nucleotides, the CDR3 is TGTGCCAGCAGCTTAGGCCCAGGGCACTTAGCAGCGGATACGCAGTATTTT. Its protein product is CASSLGPGHLAADTQYF.

The V and J genes are TRBV5-8 and TRBJ1-1, with D perhaps matching TRBD1 (5 bases). Trimming took off 3 bases at V and 0 bases at J, with 12 bases between the two ends. The CDR3 is 15 residues long. Looked up from germline, CDR1 is SGHTS and CDR2 is YDEGEE. The CDR3 DNA follows: TGTGCCAGCAGCTCGACTGGCAGGGTGAACACTGAAGCTTTCTTT. Protein: CASSSTGRVNTEAFF.

This clone was found a few times. The chain has TRBV27 and TRBJ2-7; TRBD1 is a possible D gene (5 bases). The CDR3 runs to 13 residues. Trimming shortened V by 5 bases and J by 4 bases, and 12 bases separated the two germline ends. CDR1 MNHEY and CDR2 SMNVEV come from the germline V gene (reference sequence). CDR3 nucleotide sequence: TGTGCCAGCAGTCATGGGGCTTTATACGAGCAGTACTTC. Translating it yields CASSHGALYEQYF.

The gene calls are TRBV19 and TRBJ1-5, with 12 bases that match TRBD1. The junction had 10 bases not matched to a gene; V was cut back by 6 bases and J by 7 bases. The CDR3 has 16 amino acids. Germline V CDR1 and CDR2: LNHDA, SQIVND (reference sequence). CDR3 sequence: CASRRDRGQVGQPQHF. The CDR3, as DNA: TGTGCCAGTAGACGGGACAGGGGGCAAGTGGGGCAGCCCCAGCATTTT.

V gene TRBV7-9 combines with J gene TRBJ2-7, with TRBD2 identical over 9 bases. Germline V lookup: CDR1 SEHNR, CDR2 FQNEAQ (reference sequence). Trimming at V came to 4 bases and at J to 3 bases, leaving 7 bases not matched to a gene. CDR3 length: 15 residues. The CDR3 nucleotides are TGTGCCAGCAGCTCCGGCGGGGGGGTAATCTACGAGCAGTACTTC. This gives the protein CASSSGGGVIYEQYF.

The chain joins TRBV30 to TRBJ1-1; D may be TRBD1 (5 bases). Germline V gives CDR1 GTSNPN, CDR2 SVGIG (reference sequence). This CDR3 comprises 13 residues. The V gene lost 2 bases and the J gene lost 4 bases, with 11 bases spanning the gap. CDR3 amino acids: CAWSWGEGTEAFF. CDR3 nucleotides: TGTGCCTGGAGTTGGGGGGAGGGCACTGAAGCTTTCTTT. The entire variable domain, with the rest obtained from reference TRBV30 and TRBJ1-1, is as follows: SQTIHQWPATLVQPVGSPLSLECTVEGTSNPNLYWYRQAAGRGLQLLFYSVGIGQISSEVPQNLSASRPQDRQFILSSKKLLLSDSGFYLCAWSWGEGTEAFFGQGTRLTVV.

CDR3 residues: CAWSGKGGGLGEQYF. The DNA of the CDR3 is TGTGCCTGGAGTGGAAAAGGGGGGGGGCTCGGTGAGCAGTACTTC. V and J are TRBV30 and TRBJ2-5; D possibly corresponds to TRBD2 (7 bases). Germline lookup yields CDR1 GTSNPN and CDR2 SVGIG (reference sequence). Trimming took 1 base from V and 11 from J, leaving 23 bases between them. This CDR3 comprises 15 residues.

This chain uses TRBV6-4 with TRBJ1-4; 8 bases fit TRBD1. The CDR3 loop spans 20 amino acids. Germline V gives CDR1 MRHNA, CDR2 SNTAGT. The ends lost 6 bases at V and 0 bases at J; junction bases unmatched: 18. Here the CDR3 DNA reads TGTGCCAGCAGCCCGTTCCCGGGACAGGTCCTAGGGACAACTAATGAAAAACTGTTTTTT. This codes for CASSPFPGQVLGTTNEKLFF.

This rearrangement joins TRBV12-5 to TRBJ1-3, with D possibly matching TRBD1 (5 bases). V gave up 6 bases and J gave up 0 bases, with 6 bases separating them. The germline gives CDR1 LGHNT, CDR2 FRNRAP. The CDR3 has 13 amino acids. CDR3 DNA sequence: TGTGCTAGTGGGGGGGGCTCTGGAAACACCATATATTTT. This gives the protein CASGGGSGNTIYF. Based on the CDR3 plus reference TRBV12-5 and TRBJ1-3, the full variable domain is DARVTQTPRHKVTEMGQEVTMRCQPILGHNTVFWYRQTMMQGLELLAYFRNRAPLDDSGMPKDRFSAEMPDATLATLKIQPSEPRDSAVYFCASGGGSGNTIYFGEGSWLTVV.

The genes are TRBV5-8 and TRBJ1-2; 7 positions match TRBD1. CDR1 is SGHTS, CDR2 YDEGEE, per germline. This CDR3 comprises 16 residues. J lost 4 bases, V lost 5 bases, and 14 bases had no gene match. The CDR3 DNA sequence: TGTGCCAGCAGAGGGCGAGGACAGGCCCTCTCCTATGGCTACACCTTC. This translates into CASRGRGQALSYGYTF.

V usage is TRBV5-1 and J usage is TRBJ1-1; D unresolved. The CDR3 is made up of 15 amino acids. V shed 1 base and J shed 1 base, with 11 bases lying between them. Germline V gene sequence: CDR1 SGHRS, CDR2 YFSETQ. The CDR3 loop reads CASSLITAKNTEAFF. The CDR3 DNA reads as TGCGCCAGCAGCTTGATCACAGCAAAGAACACTGAAGCTTTCTTT.